This is a list of T cell receptor beta chains from one sample in a study of shared clonotypes between healthy human individuals. Clones were sequenced by immunoSEQ multiplex PCR, and TCRdb holds only the in-frame ones, with some missing. The sample lists around 500,000 clones, around 78% occurring once. Sample: PBMCs. Receptor source: a woman aged 40-49 years in good health. Some clones in this sample may be carry-over from other donors' samples. The CDR3 runs from the conserved cysteine through the conserved F or W. D genes are given only for firm matches. Where a row states a size, it is once, few, many or the class of an expanded clone; other rows omit it.

d_call	v_call	j_call	clone_size	cdr3_nt	cdr3_aa
TRBD2	TRBV5-4	TRBJ2-1	-	TGTGCCAGCAGCACGGGTGGGACTAGCGAATACAATGAGCAGTTCTTC	CASSTGGTSEYNEQFF
-	TRBV18	TRBJ2-5	once	TGTGCCAGCTCACCGCCCAGTTTCGAGACCCAGTACTTC	CASSPPSFETQYF
TRBD2	TRBV5-1	TRBJ2-5	few	TGCGCCAGCAGCTTGGGGGGCGGGAGTAGAGAGACCCAGTACTTC	CASSLGGGSRETQYF
TRBD1	TRBV29-1	TRBJ2-7	-	TGCAGCGTTGAGTTGACAGGGAGACACGAGCAGTACTTC	CSVELTGRHEQYF
-	TRBV27	TRBJ2-1	-	TGTGCCAGCAGTCTACGGGCAGGCGGCAGCTCCTACAGTGAGCAGTTCTTC	CASSLRAGGSSYSEQFF
TRBD2	TRBV5-4	TRBJ2-3	-	TGTGCCAGCAGCGGGGGACTAGGTTACACAGATACGCAGTATTTT	CASSGGLGYTDTQYF
-	TRBV27	TRBJ1-2	-	TGTGCCAGCAGTTTAAAGGGAGTGGTGGACTATGGCTACACCTTC	CASSLKGVVDYGYTF
TRBD1	TRBV30	TRBJ2-5	-	TGTGCCTGGAGTCTTGGACAGGGGGTATGGGAGACCCAGTACTTC	CAWSLGQGVWETQYF
-	TRBV27	TRBJ1-2	-	TGTGCCAGCAGTTTTTATGGGGGGCCCCAGGGTGGCTACACCTTC	CASSFYGGPQGGYTF
TRBD2	TRBV4-1	TRBJ2-3	-	TGCGCCAGCAGCCCGACGGGGACTAGCGGGAGTACAGATACGCAGTATTTT	CASSPTGTSGSTDTQYF
-	TRBV6-1	TRBJ1-5	-	TGTGCCAGCAGTGAAGACCCTTGGGGCAATCAGCCCCAGCATTTT	CASSEDPWGNQPQHF
-	TRBV4-3	TRBJ2-5	-	TGCGCCAGCAGCCAAGAATTCGGACAGTTACAAGAGACCCAGTACTTC	CASSQEFGQLQETQYF
-	TRBV12-1	TRBJ2-1	-	TGTGCCAGCGGCTTAGCGGGGGCCTCCAATGAGCAGTTCTTC	CASGLAGASNEQFF
-	TRBV2	TRBJ2-7	-	TGTGCCAGGTTGGCCCCAGGCTCCTACGAGCAGTACTTC	CARLAPGSYEQYF
-	TRBV23-1	TRBJ1-2	once	TGCGCCAGCAGTCAATTACGGGTGGGGCGAAACTATGGCTACACCTTC	CASSQLRVGRNYGYTF